This T cell receptor (beta chain) comes out of a study of blood T cell repertoires in COVID-19. Study background: The analysed material was cDNA or gDNA that came from T cells, B-cell-depleted T cells, or PBMCs.

Germline values: CDR1 SGHTA, CDR2 FQGNSA. CDR3 length: 15 amino acids. The trim removed 3 bases at V and 12 bases at J, leaving 13 bases unmatched. Original processing notes: From reference gene primer amplification, estimates of nucleated cell counts were derived. Measured with immunoSEQ multiplex PCR; TCRdb has only the in-frame clones, and not every one. Clonal size and the V and J genes are those of that table, whereas D and trimming came from the DNA. The table shows roughly 40,000 clones, with over 70% occurring only once. Source material: peripheral blood. This TCR was sampled from an elderly woman with acute or convalescent COVID-19. The chain carries TRBV7-2 and TRBJ2-1; 8 bases align to TRBD2. The DNA for the CDR3 is TGTGCCAGCAGCTTCACTAGCGGCAGCCGGAGACTGCAGTTCTTC. It codes for CASSFTSGSRRLQFF.